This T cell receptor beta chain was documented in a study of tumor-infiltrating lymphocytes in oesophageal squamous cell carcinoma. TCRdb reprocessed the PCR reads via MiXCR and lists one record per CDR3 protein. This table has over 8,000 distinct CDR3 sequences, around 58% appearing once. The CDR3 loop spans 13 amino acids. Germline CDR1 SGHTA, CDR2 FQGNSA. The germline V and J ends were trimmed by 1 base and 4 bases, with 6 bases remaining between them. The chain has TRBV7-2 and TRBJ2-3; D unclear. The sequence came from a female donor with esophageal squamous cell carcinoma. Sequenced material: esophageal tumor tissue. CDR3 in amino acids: CASSLVPPDTQYF. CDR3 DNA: TGTGCCAGCAGCTTAGTTCCCCCAGATACGCAGTATTTT.